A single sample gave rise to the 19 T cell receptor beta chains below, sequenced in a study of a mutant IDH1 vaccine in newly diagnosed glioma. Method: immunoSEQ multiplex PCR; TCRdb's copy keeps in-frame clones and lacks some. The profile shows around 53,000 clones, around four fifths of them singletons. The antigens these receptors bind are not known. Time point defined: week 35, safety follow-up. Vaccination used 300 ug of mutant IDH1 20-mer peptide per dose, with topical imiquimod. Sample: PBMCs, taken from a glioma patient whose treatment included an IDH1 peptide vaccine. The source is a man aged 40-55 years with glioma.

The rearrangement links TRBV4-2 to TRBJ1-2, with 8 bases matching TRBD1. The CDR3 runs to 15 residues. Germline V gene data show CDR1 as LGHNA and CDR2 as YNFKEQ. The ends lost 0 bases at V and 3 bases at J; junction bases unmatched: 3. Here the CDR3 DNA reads TGTGCCAGCAGCCAAGAGACAGGGGCGGACTATGGCTACACCTTC. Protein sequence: CASSQETGADYGYTF.

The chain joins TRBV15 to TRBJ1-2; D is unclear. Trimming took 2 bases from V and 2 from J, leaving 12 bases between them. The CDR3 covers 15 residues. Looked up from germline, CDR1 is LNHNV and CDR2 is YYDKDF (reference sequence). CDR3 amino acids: CATSRFGVPNYGYTF. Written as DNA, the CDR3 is TGTGCCACCAGCAGATTTGGAGTCCCGAACTATGGCTACACCTTC. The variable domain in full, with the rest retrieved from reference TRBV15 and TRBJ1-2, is DAMVIQNPRYQVTQFGKPVTLSCSQTLNHNVMYWYQQKSSQAPKLLFHYYDKDFNNEADTPDNFQSRRPNTSFCFLDIRSPGLGDTAMYLCATSRFGVPNYGYTFGSGTRLTVV.

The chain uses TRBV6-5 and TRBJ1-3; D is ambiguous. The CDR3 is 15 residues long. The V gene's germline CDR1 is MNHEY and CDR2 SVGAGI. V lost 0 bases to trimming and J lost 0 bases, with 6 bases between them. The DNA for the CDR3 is TGTGCCAGCAGTTACTCCCCCAGCTCTGGAAACACCATATATTTT. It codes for CASSYSPSSGNTIYF.

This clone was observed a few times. The CDR3 is CASSLDGGRGGLNTEAFF. The CDR3 DNA follows: TGTGCCAGCAGCTTAGATGGGGGCAGGGGAGGGTTAAACACTGAAGCTTTCTTT. The chain employs TRBV7-6 and TRBJ1-1; TRBD1 might be the D (6 bases). Germline V gene data show CDR1 as SGHVS and CDR2 as FNYEAQ. The CDR3 loop spans 18 amino acids. V was cut by 1 base and J by 2 bases, with 20 bases left in between.

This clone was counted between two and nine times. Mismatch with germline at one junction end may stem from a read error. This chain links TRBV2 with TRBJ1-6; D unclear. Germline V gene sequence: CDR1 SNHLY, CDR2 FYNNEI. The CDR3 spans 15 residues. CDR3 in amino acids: CASCEGSSYNSPLHF. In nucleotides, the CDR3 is TGTGCCAGCTGTGAGGGAAGCTCCTATAATTCACCCCTCCACTTT.

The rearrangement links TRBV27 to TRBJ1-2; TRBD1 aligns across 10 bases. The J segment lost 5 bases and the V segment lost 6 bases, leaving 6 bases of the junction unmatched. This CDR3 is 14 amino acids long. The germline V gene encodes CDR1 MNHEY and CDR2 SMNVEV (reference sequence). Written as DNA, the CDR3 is TGTGCCAGCAGGCCCCGGGACAGGGGATATGGCTACACCTTC. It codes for CASRPRDRGYGYTF.

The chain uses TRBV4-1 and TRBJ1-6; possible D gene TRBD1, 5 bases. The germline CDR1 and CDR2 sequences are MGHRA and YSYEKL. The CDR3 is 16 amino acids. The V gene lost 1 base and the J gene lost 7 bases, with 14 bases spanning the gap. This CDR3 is CASSQGPGQGNSPLHF. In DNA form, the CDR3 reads TGCGCCAGCAGCCAAGGCCCCGGGCAGGGAAATTCACCCCTCCACTTT.

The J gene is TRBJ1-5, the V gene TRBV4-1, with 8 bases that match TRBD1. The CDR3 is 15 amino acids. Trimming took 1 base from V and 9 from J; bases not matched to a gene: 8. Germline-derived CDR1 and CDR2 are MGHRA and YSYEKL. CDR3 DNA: TGCGCCAGCAGCCAAGTCTGGACAGGGCTGGGGCCCCAGCATTTT. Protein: CASSQVWTGLGPQHF.

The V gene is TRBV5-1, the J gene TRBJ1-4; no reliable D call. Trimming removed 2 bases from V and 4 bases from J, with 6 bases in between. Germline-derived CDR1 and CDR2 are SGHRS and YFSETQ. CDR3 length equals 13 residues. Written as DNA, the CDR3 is TGCGCCAGCAGCTTTTCCAGTAATGAAAAACTGTTTTTT. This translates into CASSFSSNEKLFF. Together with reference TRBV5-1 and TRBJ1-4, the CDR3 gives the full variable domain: KAGVTQTPRYLIKTRGQQVTLSCSPISGHRSVSWYQQTPGQGLQFLFEYFSETQRNKGNFPGRFSGRQFSNSRSEMNVSTLELGDSALYLCASSFSSNEKLFFGSGTQLSVL.

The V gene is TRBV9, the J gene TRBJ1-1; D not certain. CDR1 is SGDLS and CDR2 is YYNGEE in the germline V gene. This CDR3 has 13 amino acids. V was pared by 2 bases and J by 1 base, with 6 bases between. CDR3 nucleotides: TGTGCCAGCAGCGTCCACAGGAACACTGAAGCTTTCTTT. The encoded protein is CASSVHRNTEAFF.

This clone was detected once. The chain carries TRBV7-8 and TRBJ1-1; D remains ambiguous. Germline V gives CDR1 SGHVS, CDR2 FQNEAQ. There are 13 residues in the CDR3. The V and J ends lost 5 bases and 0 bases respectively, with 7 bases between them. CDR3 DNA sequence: TGTGCCAGCAGCCGAACCCTGAACACTGAAGCTTTCTTT. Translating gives CASSRTLNTEAFF.

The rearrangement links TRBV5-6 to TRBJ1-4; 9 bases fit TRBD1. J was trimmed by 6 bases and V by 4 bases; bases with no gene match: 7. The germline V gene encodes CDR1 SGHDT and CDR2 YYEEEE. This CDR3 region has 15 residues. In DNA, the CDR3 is TGTGCCAGCAGCGCCCTACAGGGGGCGGATGAAAAACTGTTTTTT. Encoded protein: CASSALQGADEKLFF.

The CDR3 region has the DNA TGCGCCAGCAGCATAGGACAGGGGGGCATCTACGAGCAGTACTTC. Translated, it gives CASSIGQGGIYEQYF. The chain links TRBV5-1 to TRBJ2-7; 10 bases fit TRBD1. The CDR3 sequence is 15 residues long. Germline V gene data show CDR1 as SGHRS and CDR2 as YFSETQ. The trim removed 4 bases at V and 3 bases at J, leaving 7 bases unmatched. Full variable domain (rest looked up from reference TRBV5-1 and TRBJ2-7): KAGVTQTPRYLIKTRGQQVTLSCSPISGHRSVSWYQQTPGQGLQFLFEYFSETQRNKGNFPGRFSGRQFSNSRSEMNVSTLELGDSALYLCASSIGQGGIYEQYFGPGTRLTVT.

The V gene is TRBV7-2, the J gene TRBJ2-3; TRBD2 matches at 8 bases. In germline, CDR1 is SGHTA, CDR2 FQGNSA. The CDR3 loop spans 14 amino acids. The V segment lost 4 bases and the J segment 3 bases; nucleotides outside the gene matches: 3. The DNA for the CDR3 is TGTGCCAGCAGCTCGGGACTAGTGACAGATACGCAGTATTTT. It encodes CASSSGLVTDTQYF.

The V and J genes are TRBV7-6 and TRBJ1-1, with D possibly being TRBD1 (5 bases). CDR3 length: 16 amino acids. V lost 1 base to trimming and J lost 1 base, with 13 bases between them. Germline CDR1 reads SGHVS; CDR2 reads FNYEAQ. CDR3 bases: TGTGCCAGCAGCTTAGGGGCGGGACTTACGAACACTGAAGCTTTCTTT. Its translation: CASSLGAGLTNTEAFF.

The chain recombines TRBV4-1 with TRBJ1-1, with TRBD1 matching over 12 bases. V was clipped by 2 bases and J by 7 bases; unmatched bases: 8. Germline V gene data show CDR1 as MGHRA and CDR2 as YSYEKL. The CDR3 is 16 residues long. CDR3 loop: CASSQSRDRGHSEAFF. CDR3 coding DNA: TGCGCCAGCAGCCAATCCCGGGACAGGGGGCATAGTGAAGCTTTCTTT.

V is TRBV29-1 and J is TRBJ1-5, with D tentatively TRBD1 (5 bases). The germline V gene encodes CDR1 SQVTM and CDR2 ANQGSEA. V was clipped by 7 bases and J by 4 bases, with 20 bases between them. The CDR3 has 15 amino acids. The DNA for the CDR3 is TGCAGCGCGGTTACAGGAAAGGGAGCAAATCAGCCCCAGCATTTT. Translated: CSAVTGKGANQPQHF.

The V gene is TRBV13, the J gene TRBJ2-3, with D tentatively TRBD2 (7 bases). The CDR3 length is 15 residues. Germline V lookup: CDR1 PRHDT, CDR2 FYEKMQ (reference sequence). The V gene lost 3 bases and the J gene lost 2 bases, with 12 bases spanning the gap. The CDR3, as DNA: TGTGCCAGCAGCTTGAGGCGGGGGCCCACAGATACGCAGTATTTT. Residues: CASSLRRGPTDTQYF.

In DNA form, the CDR3 reads TGTGCCAGCAGTGTGCGGGTGCAGTTCTTC. This translates into CASSVRVQFF. J is TRBJ2-1 and V is TRBV2, with a tentative D call TRBD2 (5 bases). Trimming shortened V by 4 bases and J by 12 bases, and 7 bases separated the two germline ends. The CDR3 is 10 residues long. Germline CDR1 is SNHLY and CDR2 is FYNNEI.